Each of the 15 T cell receptor beta chains below was sequenced from the same sample in a study of blood T cell repertoires in COVID-19. Sequencing used immunoSEQ multiplex PCR; TCRdb keeps in-frame clones, though not all of them. The sample has approximately 300,000 clones, 70% to 90% seen once; the top ten hold under 6%. Material: PBMCs or T cells enriched from blood (not recorded which). These TCRs come from a woman under 40 who had recovered from COVID-19.

The chain has TRBV29-1 and TRBJ1-1, with 9 bases matching TRBD1. Germline CDR1 SQVTM, CDR2 ANQGSEA. The CDR3 covers 12 residues. The CDR3: CSGTGKLTEAFF. The CDR3 DNA is TGCAGTGGGACAGGGAAGCTTACTGAAGCTTTCTTT.

This clone was seen a single time. The V call is TRBV11-2, the J call TRBJ2-2, with D perhaps matching TRBD2 (6 bases). CDR1 is SGHAT, CDR2 FQNNGV, per germline. CDR3 length equals 16 residues. V was trimmed by 1 base and J by 3 bases, leaving 12 bases between them. CDR3 amino acids: CASSLGTGRYTGELFF. CDR3 coding DNA: TGTGCCAGCAGCTTAGGAACGGGGAGGTACACCGGGGAGCTGTTTTTT. The variable domain in full, with the rest retrieved from reference TRBV11-2 and TRBJ2-2, is EAGVAQSPRYKIIEKRQSVAFWCNPISGHATLYWYQQILGQGPKLLIQFQNNGVVDDSQLPKDRFSAERLKGVDSTLKIQPAKLEDSAVYLCASSLGTGRYTGELFFGEGSRLTVL.

CDR3 DNA sequence: TGTGCCAGCAGTGAAAATAAGGCAGGGAATGAAAAACTGTTTTTT. Translated: CASSENKAGNEKLFF. V and J are TRBV25-1 and TRBJ1-4; D might be TRBD1 (5 bases). Germline values: CDR1 MGHDK, CDR2 SYGVNS. The CDR3 is 15 residues long. V was shortened by 2 bases and J by 5 bases, with 12 bases between the two germline ends.

The chain has TRBV23-1 and TRBJ1-1, with D maybe TRBD1 (6 bases). TRBV23-1 is identified as an open reading frame with a role that is uncertain. The CDR3 runs 14 residues. Between the trimmed V and J ends, which lost 7 bases and 0 bases, there was a span of 12 bases. The CDR3 DNA reads TGCGCCAGCATCGCAGGGGACATGAACACTGAAGCTTTCTTT. It translates to CASIAGDMNTEAFF.

The genes are TRBV19 and TRBJ2-3; 7 positions match TRBD1. Trimming removed 5 bases from V and 2 bases from J; junction bases left unmatched: 10. The germline CDR1 and CDR2 sequences are LNHDA and SQIVND (reference sequence). This CDR3 has 16 amino acids. The CDR3 protein is CASSPQGQFVTDTQYF. In nucleotides, the CDR3 is TGTGCCAGTAGTCCCCAGGGACAGTTTGTCACAGATACGCAGTATTTT.

The chain links TRBV7-9 to TRBJ1-4; 7 positions match TRBD1. J was trimmed by 8 bases and V by 5 bases; bases with no gene match: 11. Germline V CDR1 and CDR2: SEHNR, FQNEAQ (reference sequence). This CDR3 is 15 amino acids long. CDR3 nucleotide sequence: TGTGCCAGCAGCCCAAAACAGGGGTTGGGAGAAAAACTGTTTTTT. Protein: CASSPKQGLGEKLFF.

The rearrangement links TRBV19 to TRBJ2-3, with D maybe TRBD2 (5 bases). This CDR3 contains 17 residues. CDR1 LNHDA and CDR2 SQIVND come from the germline V gene (reference sequence). Trimming cost V 3 bases and J 7 bases, with 23 bases left between them. In DNA form, the CDR3 reads TGTGCCAGTAGTATCCACCCGCGAAGGAGGCGCTTGAATACGCAGTATTTT. It codes for CASSIHPRRRRLNTQYF. The full variable domain, with the rest looked up from reference TRBV19 and TRBJ2-3, is DGGITQSPKYLFRKEGQNVTLSCEQNLNHDAMYWYRQDPGQGLRLIYYSQIVNDFQKGDIAEGYSVSREKKESFPLTVTSAQKNPTAFYLCASSIHPRRRRLNTQYFGPGTRLTVL.

The chain couples TRBV18 to TRBJ1-1; D remains ambiguous. The CDR3 runs 15 residues. From germline, CDR1 is KGHSH and CDR2 LQKENI. Trimming cost V 2 bases and J 0 bases, with 10 bases left between them. The CDR3 loop is CASSPDQVMNTEAFF. CDR3 bases: TGTGCCAGCTCACCAGATCAGGTTATGAACACTGAAGCTTTCTTT.

This chain uses TRBV7-9 with TRBJ2-2, with TRBD2 as a possible D gene (5 bases). The CDR3 extends over 15 amino acids. V gave up 1 base and J gave up 6 bases, with 12 bases separating them. Looked up from germline, CDR1 is SEHNR and CDR2 is FQNEAQ (reference sequence). CDR3 amino acids: CASSLDLAYAGELFF. CDR3 DNA sequence: TGTGCCAGCAGCTTAGACCTAGCCTACGCCGGGGAGCTGTTTTTT.

The genes are TRBV7-9 and TRBJ1-2, with 9 bases that match TRBD1. Germline CDR1 and CDR2: SEHNR and FQNEAQ (reference sequence). The CDR3 length is 16 residues. J lost 8 bases, V lost 0 bases, and 10 bases had no gene match. The CDR3 DNA sequence: TGTGCCAGCAGCTTAGCCGGGACAGGGTCTGTGGGCGGCTACACCTTC. This gives the protein CASSLAGTGSVGGYTF.

V gene TRBV5-1 combines with J gene TRBJ2-2, with 8 nucleotides matching TRBD1. The CDR3 extends over 15 amino acids. Germline CDR1 is SGHRS and CDR2 is YFSETQ. The V segment lost 4 bases and the J segment 8 bases; nucleotides outside the gene matches: 10. The CDR3 region is CASSTGQGPTGELFF. The CDR3 coding sequence is TGCGCCAGCAGCACCGGACAGGGCCCGACTGGGGAGCTGTTTTTT.

The chain recombines TRBV6-5 with TRBJ1-5, with 8 bases that match TRBD1. Trimming took 8 bases from V and 4 from J; bases not matched to a gene: 7. The CDR3 extends over 14 amino acids. Germline V gene data show CDR1 as MNHEY and CDR2 as SVGAGI. This CDR3 is CASHRDRMNQPQHF. In nucleotides, the CDR3 is TGTGCCAGCCACCGGGACAGGATGAATCAGCCCCAGCATTTT.

This clone came up once. This chain links TRBV27 with TRBJ2-3; TRBD1 might be the D (6 bases). This CDR3 has 15 residues. Trimming cost V 5 bases and J 0 bases, with 12 bases left between them. Per germline, CDR1 MNHEY and CDR2 SMNVEV (reference sequence). The CDR3 DNA reads as TGTGCCAGCAGTACCCTCAGGGGAAGCACAGATACGCAGTATTTT. As protein: CASSTLRGSTDTQYF.

This chain connects TRBV4-2 to TRBJ1-5, with 9 bases matching TRBD1. V shed 4 bases, J shed 5 bases, and the junction held 6 bases outside the gene matches. The CDR3 totals 15 residues. Germline V CDR1 and CDR2: LGHNA, YNFKEQ. The CDR3 sequence: CASSPSRTGDQPQHF. CDR3 in DNA: TGTGCCAGCAGCCCCTCCCGGACAGGGGATCAGCCCCAGCATTTT.

The rearrangement uses TRBV5-1 and TRBJ2-1; 8 bases match TRBD2. This CDR3 comprises 16 residues. Germline assignment: CDR1 SGHRS and CDR2 YFSETQ. Unmatched junction bases numbered 11, after V lost 4 bases and J lost 5 bases. The CDR3 region is CASSGTLLAGNNEQFF. In DNA form, the CDR3 reads TGCGCCAGCAGCGGGACCCTTCTAGCGGGCAACAATGAGCAGTTCTTC.